A selection of T cell receptor beta chains follows, all from one sample in a study of cytomegalovirus exposure and HLA in healthy donors. Sequencing was performed with immunoSEQ multiplex PCR; in TCRdb, only in-frame clones are kept and a portion is missing. This table lists 220,000 or so clones. The source material was PBMCs. These receptors all come from a girl aged 2 to 10 in good health and CMV-seropositive. Both conserved end residues are trimmed from each CDR3. The D gene is left open where the match is weak.

j_call d_call v_call cdr3_aa
TRBJ2-5 . TRBV5-1 ASSSPPSQETQY
TRBJ2-7 . TRBV27 ASSPLGASYEQY
TRBJ2-2 . TRBV9 ASSIVPGGEPPGELF
TRBJ2-7 TRBD2 TRBV5-1 ASSAIAGINYEQY
TRBJ2-3 . TRBV28 ASSFGGALFPDTQY
TRBJ2-7 TRBD2 TRBV28 ASSPGLAEGSYEQY
TRBJ1-5 TRBD1 TRBV28 ASSSPRTGDYQPQH
TRBJ2-5 TRBD1 TRBV7-6 ASSLGTGPQETQY
TRBJ1-1 . TRBV5-1 ASSLNRMNTEAF
TRBJ2-1 . TRBV7-9 ASRPAGGYNEQF
TRBJ2-1 TRBD1 TRBV9 ASSVRSGGERNEQF
TRBJ2-1 TRBD1 TRBV19 ASSRGTGHRSYNEQF
TRBJ2-3 TRBD1 TRBV29-1 SVPPQGVTDTQY
TRBJ2-7 TRBD2 TRBV4-1 ASSPLASGSYEQY
TRBJ2-1 TRBD1 TRBV9 ASSAIDRDSYNEQF
TRBJ2-7 TRBD1 TRBV7-9 ASSFRQPGTGTGEQY
TRBJ1-5 . TRBV28 ASSLRGMGRNQPQH
TRBJ2-2 TRBD2 TRBV7-3 ASSLSPLGGGSTGELF
TRBJ1-2 . TRBV6-5 ASSSDRQIANYGYT
TRBJ2-7 TRBD2 TRBV7-2 ASSLVLAGGDEQY
TRBJ2-2 . TRBV29-1 STRESGRTGELF
TRBJ1-2 . TRBV13 ASSLVGGQNYGYT
TRBJ2-6 . TRBV5-6 ASSYLRGSGANVLT
TRBJ2-5 TRBD1 TRBV5-5 ASSLTGVGYQETQY